Presented here are 23 T cell receptor beta chains from one specimen sequenced in a study of blood T cell repertoires in COVID-19. The data were produced by immunoSEQ multiplex PCR, yet TCRdb's version contains in-frame clones alone and is incomplete. The sample consists of about 170,000 clones, around 82% of them appearing once. The sequenced sample consisted of peripheral blood. Every receptor here comes from a woman in her seventies who had recovered from COVID-19.

The chain combines TRBV28 with TRBJ1-2; 8 bases map to TRBD1. V shed 0 bases and J 7 bases; nucleotides not matched to a gene: 7. The CDR3 contains 15 residues. CDR1 MDHEN and CDR2 SYDVKM come from the germline V gene. This CDR3 reads CASSLWADRASGYTF. In DNA, the CDR3 is TGTGCCAGCAGTTTATGGGCGGACAGGGCGAGTGGCTACACCTTC.

J is TRBJ1-1 and V is TRBV5-1; a weak D match, TRBD1 (5 bases). The V end was cut by 1 base, the J end by 2 bases, with 9 bases between. From germline, CDR1 is SGHRS and CDR2 YFSETQ. The CDR3 is 14 amino acids. This CDR3 is CASSLRQGNTEAFF. CDR3 nucleotide sequence: TGCGCCAGCAGCTTGCGGCAGGGAAACACTGAAGCTTTCTTT.

V gene TRBV19 combines with J gene TRBJ2-1, with TRBD2 matching over 10 bases. V gave up 4 bases and J gave up 9 bases; unmatched junction bases: 9. Germline V CDR1 and CDR2: LNHDA, SQIVND (reference sequence). The CDR3 runs 15 residues. The CDR3: CASSTLAGAGGEQFF. In DNA form, the CDR3 reads TGTGCCAGTAGTACCCTAGCGGGGGCCGGGGGTGAGCAGTTCTTC. The full variable domain, completed using reference TRBV19 and TRBJ2-1, is DGGITQSPKYLFRKEGQNVTLSCEQNLNHDAMYWYRQDPGQGLRLIYYSQIVNDFQKGDIAEGYSVSREKKESFPLTVTSAQKNPTAFYLCASSTLAGAGGEQFFGPGTRLTVL.

The CDR3 region has the DNA TGCGCCAGCAGCTTGTGGGACACCGGGCAATATTATGGCTACACCTTC. Amino acids: CASSLWDTGQYYGYTF. The V call is TRBV5-1, the J call TRBJ1-2, with D maybe TRBD1 (6 bases). This CDR3 region has 16 residues. The germline V gene encodes CDR1 SGHRS and CDR2 YFSETQ. Between the trimmed V and J ends, which lost 1 base and 5 bases, there was a span of 18 bases. Filled out from reference TRBV5-1 and TRBJ1-2, the complete variable domain reads KAGVTQTPRYLIKTRGQQVTLSCSPISGHRSVSWYQQTPGQGLQFLFEYFSETQRNKGNFPGRFSGRQFSNSRSEMNVSTLELGDSALYLCASSLWDTGQYYGYTFGSGTRLTVV.

With respect to this clone: Compared with germline, one end of the junction differs, possibly owing to a read error. The chain employs TRBV4-1 and TRBJ2-2; D possibly corresponds to TRBD2 (7 bases). The CDR3 contains 19 residues. The germline V gene encodes CDR1 MGHRA and CDR2 YSYEKL. CDR3 nucleotides: TGCGCCCGCAGCCAAGATGGGGGGGGGCGGGGCCTTGGGACCGGGGAGCTGTTTTTT. It translates to CARSQDGGGRGLGTGELFF.

This clone has just a few counts. The chain carries TRBV7-9 and TRBJ2-7, with D possibly matching TRBD2 (6 bases). The CDR3 runs 15 residues. Germline V gives CDR1 SEHNR, CDR2 FQNEAQ (reference sequence). The germline V and J ends were trimmed by 5 bases and 3 bases, with 17 bases remaining between them. CDR3 sequence reads: CASSEAGISLYEQYF. In DNA, the CDR3 is TGTGCCAGCAGCGAGGCGGGGATTTCACTCTACGAGCAGTACTTC.

This clone was counted between two and nine times. The chain recombines TRBV5-6 with TRBJ2-3, with TRBD2 as a possible D gene (5 bases). CDR1 SGHDT and CDR2 YYEEEE come from the germline V gene. The CDR3 spans 16 residues. V was shortened by 0 bases and J by 6 bases, with 17 bases between the two germline ends. CDR3 region: CASSLVWRARSDTQYF. In nucleotides, the CDR3 is TGTGCCAGCAGCTTGGTTTGGCGGGCCCGGTCGGATACGCAGTATTTT.

The chain employs TRBV28 and TRBJ2-1, with 7 bases matching TRBD2. CDR3 length: 14 amino acids. After removal of 7 bases from V and 7 bases from J, the junction contained 10 bases not matched to a gene. Per germline, CDR1 MDHEN and CDR2 SYDVKM. The CDR3 spells CASKVGGSRNEQFF. The CDR3, as DNA: TGTGCCAGCAAGGTGGGCGGGAGTAGGAATGAGCAGTTCTTC.

The V and J genes are TRBV6-5 and TRBJ1-2; 9 bases map to TRBD1. Germline V gene sequence: CDR1 MNHEY, CDR2 SVGAGI. Trimming cost V 5 bases and J 8 bases; bases outside gene matches: 12. There are 15 residues in the CDR3. The CDR3 coding sequence is TGTGCCAGCAGTCCGGTACAGGGGGCCCCGGGCGGCTACACCTTC. Its translation is CASSPVQGAPGGYTF.

The chain combines TRBV7-8 with TRBJ2-2, with 11 bases identical to TRBD2. The germline CDR1 and CDR2 sequences are SGHVS and FQNEAQ. This CDR3 contains 17 residues. Trimming took 1 base from V and 6 from J; bases not matched to a gene: 7. DNA for the CDR3: TGTGCCAGCAGCTTAGGGGGGACTAGCGGCTTTGCCGGGGAGCTGTTTTTT. The encoded protein is CASSLGGTSGFAGELFF.

The gene calls are TRBV9 and TRBJ2-5, with no clear D. The CDR3 has 15 amino acids. The germline V and J ends were trimmed by 0 bases and 4 bases, with 13 bases remaining between them. Germline CDR1 reads SGDLS; CDR2 reads YYNGEE. The CDR3 nucleotides are TGTGCCAGCAGCGTAGGGGCCGTGTCCCCAGAGACCCAGTACTTC. Translated: CASSVGAVSPETQYF. Supplemented by reference TRBV9 and TRBJ2-5, the full variable domain reads DSGVTQTPKHLITATGQRVTLRCSPRSGDLSVYWYQQSLDQGLQFLIQYYNGEERAKGNILERFSAQQFPDLHSELNLSSLELGDSALYFCASSVGAVSPETQYFGPGTRLLVL.

The chain employs TRBV12-5 and TRBJ1-1; the D gene is possibly TRBD1 (5 bases). The CDR3 consists of 13 residues. The germline CDR1 and CDR2 sequences are LGHNT and FRNRAP. Trimming removed 6 bases from V and 1 base from J, with 9 bases in between. CDR3 nucleotide sequence: TGTGCTAGTGGCACGGGGGGGAACACTGAAGCTTTCTTT. It translates to CASGTGGNTEAFF.

Regarding this clone: The sample contains more than one DNA sequence encoding this CDR3. CDR3 protein: CASSSGGGRGNTEAFF. CDR3 DNA: TGTGCCAGCAGCTCGGGAGGGGGCAGGGGCAACACTGAAGCTTTCTTT. This rearrangement joins TRBV5-4 to TRBJ1-1, with 7 bases matching TRBD1. Germline CDR1 and CDR2: SGHNT and YYREEE (reference sequence). This CDR3 comprises 16 residues. After removal of 3 bases from V and 2 bases from J, the junction contained 10 bases not matched to a gene.

This chain links TRBV5-1 with TRBJ2-3; 7 bases map to TRBD1. V lost 4 bases and J lost 0; bases outside the gene matches: 14. The CDR3 extends over 18 amino acids. The germline CDR1 and CDR2 sequences are SGHRS and YFSETQ. The CDR3 DNA sequence: TGCGCCAGCAGCCCGAGCCCCGGAAGACAGGGCAGCACAGATACGCAGTATTTT. Amino acids: CASSPSPGRQGSTDTQYF.

This clone was found a few times. The chain joins TRBV25-1 to TRBJ1-3; TRBD1 is a possible D gene (6 bases). This CDR3 spans 13 amino acids. CDR1 MGHDK and CDR2 SYGVNS come from the germline V gene. Trimming removed 8 bases at V and 7 bases at J, with 15 bases between. The chain's CDR3 is CASGQSRANTIYF. The CDR3, as DNA: TGTGCCAGCGGACAGAGCCGGGCGAACACCATATATTTT. The entire variable domain, with the rest obtained from reference TRBV25-1 and TRBJ1-3, is as follows: EADIYQTPRYLVIGTGKKITLECSQTMGHDKMYWYQQDPGMELHLIHYSYGVNSTEKGDLSSESTVSRIRTEHFPLTLESARPSHTSQYLCASGQSRANTIYFGEGSWLTVV.

J is TRBJ2-2 and V is TRBV3-1 (or the pseudogene TRBV3-2); 11 bases align to TRBD1. CDR1 and CDR2 from the germline V gene are LGHDT and YNNKEL (reference sequence). The CDR3 is 19 amino acids. V trimming: 2 bases; J trimming: 1 base; junction bases outside the gene matches: 9. The CDR3 sequence: CASSQFSDRGLRNTGELFF. CDR3 sequence (DNA): TGTGCCAGCAGCCAATTCTCGGACAGGGGGCTAAGGAACACCGGGGAGCTGTTTTTT.

The V gene is TRBV5-4, the J gene TRBJ2-3; 15 bases are a match to TRBD2. With V trimmed by 9 bases and J by 8 bases, 10 bases remained unmatched. Looked up from germline, CDR1 is SGHNT and CDR2 is YYREEE (reference sequence). The CDR3 length is 15 residues. CDR3 coding DNA: TGTGCCATCGACGATCCGGGACTAGCGGGAGGTACGCAGTATTTT. Translation: CAIDDPGLAGGTQYF.

The CDR3 nucleotides read TGTGCCAGCAGCTTAGATCGTACAGCGGGGGGGCAGTACTTC. Protein: CASSLDRTAGGQYF. The chain couples TRBV11-2 to TRBJ2-4, with 10 bases that match TRBD2. The V segment lost 0 bases and the J segment 13 bases; nucleotides outside the gene matches: 6. CDR1 is SGHAT and CDR2 is FQNNGV in the germline V gene. The CDR3 loop spans 14 amino acids.

The rearrangement joins TRBV5-1 to TRBJ2-7; TRBD1 is a possible D gene (6 bases). V lost 4 bases to trimming and J lost 2 bases, with 13 bases between them. CDR1 SGHRS and CDR2 YFSETQ come from the germline V gene. The CDR3 is made up of 14 amino acids. CDR3 DNA sequence: TGCGCCAGCAGCACCGGACAGACCACCTACGAGCAGTACTTC. Encoded protein: CASSTGQTTYEQYF.

The gene calls are TRBV11-2 and TRBJ2-5; 7 bases are shared with TRBD2. The CDR3 is 17 amino acids. CDR1 and CDR2 (germline): SGHAT, FQNNGV. V was pared by 5 bases and J by 1 base, with 13 bases of the junction left unmatched. The CDR3 here is CASSRWGGPTSQETQYF. The CDR3 DNA sequence: TGTGCCAGCAGCCGGTGGGGGGGTCCAACCTCCCAAGAGACCCAGTACTTC.

This clone was picked up one time. The chain combines TRBV28 with TRBJ1-5, with D tentatively TRBD1 (5 bases). The CDR3 consists of 15 residues. Per the germline V gene, CDR1 is MDHEN and CDR2 is SYDVKM. Between the trimmed V and J ends, which lost 7 bases and 6 bases, there was a span of 19 bases. The CDR3 is CASTVGGLVGQPQHF. CDR3 bases: TGTGCCAGCACCGTCGGGGGGTTGGTGGGTCAGCCCCAGCATTTT. The full variable domain, rest sourced from reference TRBV28 and TRBJ1-5, is DVKVTQSSRYLVKRTGEKVFLECVQDMDHENMFWYRQDPGLGLRLIYFSYDVKMKEKGDIPEGYSVSREKKERFSLILESASTNQTSMYLCASTVGGLVGQPQHFGDGTRLSIL.

This chain uses TRBV29-1 with TRBJ1-1, with 8 positions matching TRBD1. CDR1 is SQVTM and CDR2 is ANQGSEA in the germline V gene. J gave up 1 base and V 3 bases, and 10 bases lay outside the gene matches. The CDR3 has 16 residues. Here the CDR3 reads CSVEPGLGTGNTEAFF. The CDR3, as DNA: TGCAGCGTTGAGCCCGGGCTGGGGACAGGGAACACTGAAGCTTTCTTT.

This rearrangement joins TRBV12-3 or TRBV12-4 to TRBJ1-5; possible D gene TRBD1, 5 bases. V was trimmed by 6 bases and J by 6 bases, leaving 12 bases between them. The CDR3 has 13 amino acids. CDR3 nucleotide sequence: TGTGCCAGCAGCCAGGGTTGGGGTCAGCCCCAGCATTTT. The encoded protein is CASSQGWGQPQHF.